Below are 30 T cell receptor beta chains sequenced from a single sample in a study of blood T cell repertoires in COVID-19. The protocol was immunoSEQ multiplex PCR, while the TCRdb copy is restricted to in-frame clones and leaves out a portion. In the table there are under 200,000 clones, approximately 82% of which are singletons. Sequences were obtained from PBMCs or T cells enriched from blood (not recorded which). The receptor set was obtained from a woman between 45 and 60 years old who had recovered from COVID-19.

With regard to this clone: The junction shows a germline mismatch at one end, possibly a read error. This chain joins TRBV3-1 (or the pseudogene TRBV3-2) and TRBJ1-2; D is uncertain. From germline, CDR1 is LGHDT and CDR2 YNNKEL (reference sequence). This CDR3 spans 13 amino acids. The CDR3 spells CASSQGGLFPPYF. The CDR3 region has the DNA TGTGCCAGCAGCCAAGGAGGCCTCTTCCCCCCTTACTTC.

This chain joins TRBV6-5 and TRBJ1-3, with 7 positions matching TRBD1. V lost 6 bases and J lost 0; bases outside the gene matches: 5. In germline, CDR1 is MNHEY, CDR2 SVGAGI. The CDR3 length is 15 residues. The CDR3 loop is CASSLGTASGNTIYF. CDR3 DNA sequence: TGTGCCAGCAGCCTCGGGACAGCCTCTGGAAACACCATATATTTT.

This chain joins TRBV5-1 and TRBJ2-7, with 8 bases aligning to TRBD1. This CDR3 has 14 amino acids. Unmatched junction bases numbered 9, after V lost 4 bases and J lost 6 bases. Per the germline V gene, CDR1 is SGHRS and CDR2 is YFSETQ. The CDR3 nucleotides read TGCGCCAGCAGCCCGGAAGGACAGGGAGGCGAGCAGTACGTC. This gives the protein CASSPEGQGGEQYV.

This clone has just one count. This chain connects TRBV27 to TRBJ1-2; no firm D call. With 7 bases removed from V and 9 bases from J, the gap between germline ends came to 18 bases. This CDR3 is 13 amino acids long. In germline, CDR1 is MNHEY, CDR2 SMNVEV (reference sequence). The CDR3 nucleotides read TGTGCCAGCAAGGAGGCCCCGCTTTTGAGCTACACCTTC. Protein sequence: CASKEAPLLSYTF.

The V and J genes are TRBV13 and TRBJ1-1; 9 bases are shared with TRBD1. The J segment lost 7 bases and the V segment lost 5 bases, leaving 5 bases of the junction unmatched. The CDR3 spans 13 residues. Germline V CDR1 and CDR2: PRHDT, FYEKMQ (reference sequence). Here the CDR3 DNA reads TGTGCCAGCAGCCCCCGGACAGGGGTTGAAGCTTTCTTT. This encodes CASSPRTGVEAFF.

This chain joins TRBV27 and TRBJ2-7; TRBD2 aligns across 13 bases. Germline V lookup: CDR1 MNHEY, CDR2 SMNVEV (reference sequence). Unmatched junction bases numbered 7, after V lost 2 bases and J lost 3 bases. The CDR3 totals 17 residues. The CDR3 region is CASSLAPGLAGYYEQYV. The CDR3 DNA reads as TGTGCCAGCAGTTTAGCCCCGGGACTAGCGGGATACTACGAGCAGTACGTC.

This chain joins TRBV28 and TRBJ2-3, with TRBD1 identical over 7 bases. CDR3 length: 17 residues. Germline V gene sequence: CDR1 MDHEN, CDR2 SYDVKM. Trimming at V came to 3 bases and at J to 0 bases, leaving 9 bases not matched to a gene. The CDR3 region is CASSFTWDSESTDTQYF. The DNA for the CDR3 is TGTGCCAGCAGTTTCACATGGGACAGTGAAAGCACAGATACGCAGTATTTT.

This chain uses TRBV24-1 with TRBJ2-3, with 9 bases that match TRBD2. Germline V gene sequence: CDR1 KGHDR, CDR2 SFDVKD. The CDR3 contains 16 residues. J lost 2 bases, V lost 1 base, and 3 bases had no gene match. The CDR3 spells CATSDFASGATDTQYF. CDR3 DNA sequence: TGTGCCACCAGTGATTTTGCTAGCGGGGCCACAGATACGCAGTATTTT.

The chain recombines TRBV19 with TRBJ1-1, with a tentative D call TRBD1 (6 bases). The CDR3 extends over 13 amino acids. Germline CDR1 is LNHDA and CDR2 is SQIVND (reference sequence). V gave up 11 bases and J gave up 1 base, with 14 bases separating them. The CDR3 reads CAATGWQNTEAFF. The CDR3, as DNA: TGTGCCGCCACAGGGTGGCAGAACACTGAAGCTTTCTTT.

V usage is TRBV7-9 and J usage is TRBJ2-7; 10 bases agree with TRBD2. Germline values: CDR1 SEHNR, CDR2 FQNEAQ (reference sequence). The trim removed 5 bases at V and 7 bases at J, leaving 11 bases unmatched. CDR3 length: 15 residues. CDR3 loop: CASSPLSGGQGEQYV. CDR3 in DNA: TGTGCCAGCAGCCCCCTTAGCGGGGGGCAGGGGGAGCAGTACGTC.

The chain carries TRBV5-6 and TRBJ1-2; D remains ambiguous. This CDR3 region has 13 residues. Germline V CDR1 and CDR2: SGHDT, YYEEEE. Trimming took off 3 bases at V and 5 bases at J, with 11 bases between the two ends. For the CDR3, the DNA is TGTGCCAGCAGCTCGCGCGGCAATTATGGCTACACCTTC. Its protein is CASSSRGNYGYTF.

V usage is TRBV10-2 and J usage is TRBJ1-6, with TRBD1 matching 9 bases. This CDR3 has 14 amino acids. Germline V gives CDR1 WSHSY, CDR2 SAAADI. The J segment lost 10 bases and the V segment lost 2 bases, leaving 3 bases of the junction unmatched. CDR3 loop: CASSEGTGRSPLHF. CDR3 nucleotide sequence: TGCGCCAGCAGTGAGGGGACAGGGAGGTCACCCCTCCACTTT.

The chain has TRBV30 and TRBJ1-6, with 10 bases identical to TRBD1. V lost 1 base, J lost 8 bases, and 8 bases stayed unmatched. Germline CDR1 and CDR2: GTSNPN and SVGIG (reference sequence). The CDR3 runs 16 residues. The CDR3 region has the DNA TGTGCCTGGAGTGCCGACGGACAGGGGGGATATTCACCCCTCCACTTT. Amino acid sequence: CAWSADGQGGYSPLHF.

This clone was seen a handful of times. V and J are TRBV14 and TRBJ1-1; D possibly corresponds to TRBD1 (6 bases). Germline V CDR1 and CDR2: SGHDN, FVKESK. The germline V and J ends were trimmed by 3 bases and 2 bases, with 16 bases remaining between them. The CDR3 is 16 residues long. The CDR3 region is CASSHTKGGRNTEAFF. CDR3 DNA: TGTGCCAGCAGCCACACCAAGGGGGGGCGAAACACTGAAGCTTTCTTT.

This clone was recorded many times. The chain recombines TRBV27 with TRBJ1-5; possible D gene TRBD1, 5 bases. The CDR3 covers 13 residues. Germline V gene data show CDR1 as MNHEY and CDR2 as SMNVEV (reference sequence). V shed 4 bases and J shed 5 bases, with 9 bases lying between them. CDR3 bases: TGTGCCAGCAGTTACGGGGGGGATCAGCCCCAGCATTTT. This gives the protein CASSYGGDQPQHF.

The rearrangement joins TRBV6-7 to TRBJ1-4; D unresolved. TRBV6-7 is flagged as an ORF with uncertain function. The germline V and J ends were trimmed by 6 bases and 8 bases, with 10 bases remaining between them. CDR3 length: 12 amino acids. The CDR3 is CASRAELEKLFF. DNA for the CDR3: TGTGCCAGCAGGGCGGAGCTCGAAAAACTGTTTTTT.

The table lists this clone with a count of one. Mismatch with germline at one junction end may stem from a read error. J is TRBJ2-1 and V is TRBV5-1; 8 nucleotides line up with TRBD1. CDR1 and CDR2 from the germline V gene are SGHRS and YFSETQ. CDR3 size: 18 residues. CDR3 in DNA: TGCGCCAGCAGTTTGGGTCGAACTCCGGGACAGGCCGACAATGAGCAGTTCTTC. This encodes CASSLGRTPGQADNEQFF.

V is TRBV11-2 and J is TRBJ2-1, with no clear D. This CDR3 has 11 amino acids. V was pared by 3 bases and J by 9 bases, with 6 bases between. Germline CDR1 reads SGHAT; CDR2 reads FQNNGV. CDR3 DNA: TGTGCCAGCAGCTTTGCGCTTGAGCAGTTCTTC. The encoded protein is CASSFALEQFF.

V gene TRBV7-9 combines with J gene TRBJ1-3; no reliable D call. Trimming took off 8 bases at V and 3 bases at J, with 8 bases between the two ends. Germline V gene sequence: CDR1 SEHNR, CDR2 FQNEAQ (reference sequence). The CDR3 extends over 12 amino acids. CDR3 amino acids: CASSPVGNTIYF. CDR3 DNA: TGTGCCAGCTCTCCCGTTGGAAACACCATATATTTT.

The chain employs TRBV27 and TRBJ1-1; 7 bases match TRBD1. V lost 3 bases and J lost 8; bases outside the gene matches: 9. Germline lookup yields CDR1 MNHEY and CDR2 SMNVEV (reference sequence). The CDR3 has 14 residues. DNA for the CDR3: TGTGCCAGCAGTTTGGCCAGGGGGGTTGGAGAAGCTTTCTTT. Its protein product is CASSLARGVGEAFF.

The gene calls are TRBV7-2 and TRBJ1-3; possible D gene TRBD1, 5 bases. This CDR3 region has 14 residues. Trimming left V 2 bases short and J 4 bases short, with 9 bases between. Germline V CDR1 and CDR2: SGHTA, FQGNSA. The CDR3 sequence is CASSLNGGGNTIYF. CDR3 nucleotides: TGTGCCAGCAGCTTAAACGGGGGGGGAAACACCATATATTTT.

The J gene is TRBJ1-2, the V gene TRBV3-1 (or the pseudogene TRBV3-2); D call uncertain. The V gene lost 4 bases and the J gene lost 4 bases, with 7 bases spanning the gap. This CDR3 has 12 residues. Per the germline V gene, CDR1 is LGHDT and CDR2 is YNNKEL (reference sequence). The DNA for the CDR3 is TGTGCCAGCAGCCGTGCCAGCTATGGCTACACCTTC. Translation gives CASSRASYGYTF.

This sequence joins TRBV6-5 and TRBJ1-1; TRBD1 might be the D (5 bases). V was cut by 0 bases and J by 4 bases, with 12 bases left in between. The CDR3 consists of 15 residues. Germline V lookup: CDR1 MNHEY, CDR2 SVGAGI. DNA of the CDR3: TGTGCCAGCAGTTACTCGAACAGGATGGGCACTGAAGCTTTCTTT. It encodes CASSYSNRMGTEAFF.

V is TRBV28 and J is TRBJ1-3; tentatively, D is TRBD1 (6 bases). The germline V and J ends were trimmed by 6 bases and 0 bases, with 9 bases remaining between them. The germline V gene has CDR1 MDHEN and CDR2 SYDVKM. CDR3 length: 14 residues. CDR3 region: CASRSQGSGNTIYF. The CDR3 DNA is TGTGCCAGCAGATCACAGGGCTCTGGAAACACCATATATTTT.

V and J are TRBV15 and TRBJ1-1; D is ambiguous. Trimming shortened V by 8 bases and J by 6 bases, and 10 bases separated the two germline ends. The CDR3 consists of 11 residues. The germline CDR1 and CDR2 sequences are LNHNV and YYDKDF (reference sequence). CDR3 bases: TGTGCCACCCAAGAGGGAGCTGAAGCTTTCTTT. Residues: CATQEGAEAFF.

The rearrangement links TRBV6-4 to TRBJ2-1; D might be TRBD2 (5 bases). This CDR3 contains 13 residues. The germline CDR1 and CDR2 sequences are MRHNA and SNTAGT. The V end lost 6 bases, the J end lost 8 bases, and 14 bases lay between the germline ends. In DNA form, the CDR3 reads TGTGCCAGCAGCCTAGCCATACAAGATGAGCAGTTCTTC. It specifies CASSLAIQDEQFF.

The rearrangement links TRBV19 to TRBJ2-5; tentative D call: TRBD2 (5 bases). Trimming left V 7 bases short and J 5 bases short, with 20 bases between. The CDR3 consists of 15 residues. Germline V gives CDR1 LNHDA, CDR2 SQIVND (reference sequence). The CDR3 coding sequence is TGTGCCAGTATCGAGGACCCCCGGCGGAGGGAGACCCAGTACTTC. This codes for CASIEDPRRRETQYF. Drawing the rest from reference TRBV19 and TRBJ2-5, the complete variable domain is DGGITQSPKYLFRKEGQNVTLSCEQNLNHDAMYWYRQDPGQGLRLIYYSQIVNDFQKGDIAEGYSVSREKKESFPLTVTSAQKNPTAFYLCASIEDPRRRETQYFGPGTRLLVL.

The chain carries TRBV7-9 and TRBJ2-7; D remains ambiguous. Looked up from germline, CDR1 is SEHNR and CDR2 is FQNEAQ (reference sequence). This CDR3 is 12 amino acids long. V was clipped by 3 bases and J by 7 bases, with 10 bases between them. CDR3 coding DNA: TGTGCCAGCAGCTTTGATACCGGGGAGCAGTACGTC. It translates to CASSFDTGEQYV.

CDR3 residues: CARGGRGREGLLFF. The CDR3 DNA is TGCGCCAGGGGAGGCCGGGGCAGGGAAGGTCTGCTGTTCTTC. This sequence joins TRBV23-1 and TRBJ2-1; maybe TRBD2 (6 bases). TRBV23-1 is an ORF, with its function uncertain. Trimming took 9 bases from V and 15 from J, leaving 27 bases between them. CDR3 length: 14 amino acids.

V usage is TRBV15 and J usage is TRBJ1-2, with 8 bases fitting TRBD1. The CDR3 spans 15 residues. CDR1 is LNHNV, CDR2 YYDKDF, per germline (reference sequence). V trimming: 9 bases; J trimming: 4 bases; junction bases outside the gene matches: 13. This CDR3 is CATSPDRDRSYGYTF. The DNA of the CDR3 is TGTGCCACTAGTCCGGATCGGGACAGGAGCTATGGCTACACCTTC. Full variable domain (rest looked up from reference TRBV15 and TRBJ1-2): DAMVIQNPRYQVTQFGKPVTLSCSQTLNHNVMYWYQQKSSQAPKLLFHYYDKDFNNEADTPDNFQSRRPNTSFCFLDIRSPGLGDTAMYLCATSPDRDRSYGYTFGSGTRLTVV.